Listed here are 8 T cell receptor beta chains from one sample, sequenced in a study of glioma-infiltrating T cells. Amplification of TCR alpha and beta CDR3 regions from RNA used iRepertoire nested multiplex PCR. TCRdb called the multiplex PCR reads again in MiXCR, with one record for every CDR3 protein. Of approximately 120,000 distinct CDR3 sequences listed, 25% are singletons. Material for sequencing was glioma tissue, nonneoplastic brain tissue, or PBMCs (not recorded which). These receptors all come from a human donor with low-grade glioma or glioblastoma, undergoing nonglioma brain surgery, or in good health (not recorded which).

This chain uses TRBV29-1 with TRBJ1-1; no reliable D call. CDR3 length equals 12 residues. Germline V lookup: CDR1 SQVTM, CDR2 ANQGSEA. V was cut by 7 bases and J by 0 bases, with 9 bases left in between. The CDR3 here is CSAATVNTEAFF. The CDR3 nucleotides read TGCAGCGCCGCGACGGTGAACACTGAAGCTTTCTTT.

This clonotype was counted ten times or more. The J gene is TRBJ1-6, the V gene TRBV14, with a tentative D call TRBD1 (6 bases). There are 16 residues in the CDR3. CDR1 is SGHDN, CDR2 FVKESK, per germline. The V gene lost 3 bases and the J gene lost 7 bases, with 16 bases spanning the gap. DNA for the CDR3: TGTGCCAGCAGCCACTATACCGGGACACCGAATTCACCCCTCCACTTT. This encodes CASSHYTGTPNSPLHF.

At least ten counts were recorded for this clonotype. The chain carries TRBV6-1 and TRBJ1-1, with a possible D match to TRBD1 (5 bases). CDR1 is MNHNS and CDR2 is SASEGT in the germline V gene. The CDR3 contains 15 residues. The V and J ends lost 5 bases and 3 bases respectively, with 16 bases between them. CDR3 sequence: CASSLRVQGYTEAFF. The CDR3 DNA reads TGTGCCAGCAGTCTTAGGGTGCAGGGATACACTGAAGCTTTCTTT.

This clonotype was seen at least ten times. This chain connects TRBV4-3 to TRBJ1-2, with 9 bases matching TRBD1. The V gene's germline CDR1 is LGHNA and CDR2 YSLEER. CDR3 length: 18 residues. V gave up 0 bases and J gave up 2 bases; unmatched junction bases: 10. The CDR3 DNA is TGCGCCAGCAGCCAAGATTCCGGGACAGGGAACTCAAACTATGGCTACACCTTC. This gives the protein CASSQDSGTGNSNYGYTF.

Remarks on this clonotype: A junction boundary mismatches the germline segment, possibly from a read error. Here the CDR3 DNA reads TGTGCCAGCAGCTTAGAGGTGGGATCCACAGGTACGCAGTATTTT. Encoded protein: CASSLEVGSTGTQYF. The gene calls are TRBV7-3 and TRBJ2-3; D possibly corresponds to TRBD1 (5 bases). The CDR3 spans 15 residues. Looked up from germline, CDR1 is SGHTA and CDR2 is FQGTGA. The complete variable domain, with remaining parts taken from reference TRBV7-3 and TRBJ2-3, reads GAGVSQTPSNKVTEKGKYVELRCDPISGHTALYWYRQSLGQGPEFLIYFQGTGAADDSGLPNDRFFAVRPEGSVSTLKIQRTERGDSAVYLCASSLEVGSTGTQYFGPGTRLTVL.

This clonotype was counted many times. The chain uses TRBV18 and TRBJ1-5; 8 bases align to TRBD1. CDR1 is KGHSH and CDR2 is LQKENI in the germline V gene. After removal of 5 bases from V and 7 bases from J, the junction contained 7 bases not matched to a gene. The CDR3 is 14 residues long. The DNA of the CDR3 is TGTGCCAGCTCAGGCAGGGGGCTCGGGCAGCCCCAGCATTTT. Amino acid sequence: CASSGRGLGQPQHF.

This clonotype occurred many times. This chain uses TRBV29-1 with TRBJ2-5; no reliable D call. This CDR3 has 10 amino acids. Trimming stripped 7 bases from V and 6 bases from J, with 9 bases between. Per germline, CDR1 SQVTM and CDR2 ANQGSEA. This CDR3 is CSAADKTQYF. The CDR3, as DNA: TGCAGCGCCGCAGATAAGACCCAGTACTTC. The full variable domain, its missing parts supplied by reference TRBV29-1 and TRBJ2-5, is SAVISQKPSRDICQRGTSLTIQCQVDSQVTMMFWYRQQPGQSLTLIATANQGSEATYESGFVIDKFPISRPNLTFSTLTVSNMSPEDSSIYLCSAADKTQYFGPGTRLLVL.

This clonotype has more than one count but fewer than ten. The chain recombines TRBV9 with TRBJ2-7, with 9 bases lining up with TRBD1. This CDR3 has 13 residues. Germline V CDR1 and CDR2: SGDLS, YYNGEE. J was trimmed by 4 bases and V by 4 bases; bases with no gene match: 3. The CDR3 here is CASSRQGVYEQYF. CDR3 nucleotide sequence: TGTGCCAGCAGCCGACAGGGGGTTTACGAGCAGTACTTC.